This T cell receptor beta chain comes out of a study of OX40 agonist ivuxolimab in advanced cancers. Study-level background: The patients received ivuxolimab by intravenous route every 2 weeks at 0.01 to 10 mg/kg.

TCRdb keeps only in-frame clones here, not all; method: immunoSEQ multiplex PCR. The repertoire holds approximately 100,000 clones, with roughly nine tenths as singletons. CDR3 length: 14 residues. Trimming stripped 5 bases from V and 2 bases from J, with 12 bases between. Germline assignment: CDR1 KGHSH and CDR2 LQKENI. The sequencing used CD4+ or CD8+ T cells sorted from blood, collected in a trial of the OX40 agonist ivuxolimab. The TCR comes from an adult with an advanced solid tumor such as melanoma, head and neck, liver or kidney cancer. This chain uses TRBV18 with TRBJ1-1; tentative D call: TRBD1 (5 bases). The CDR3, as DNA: TGTGCCAGCTCAACGCGACAGCGCAACACTGAAGCTTTCTTT. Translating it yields CASSTRQRNTEAFF. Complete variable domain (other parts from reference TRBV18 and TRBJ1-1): NAGVMQNPRHLVRRRGQEARLRCSPMKGHSHVYWYRQLPEEGLKFMVYLQKENIIDESGMPKERFSAEFPKEGPSILRIQQVVRGDSAAYFCASSTRQRNTEAFFGQGTRLTVV.